One and the same sample provided the 16 T cell receptor beta chains below, sequenced in a study of T-cell memory formation after mild COVID-19. MiXCR was run by TCRdb on the 5' RACE reads, yielding one entry per CDR3 protein. Counted here are some 15,000 distinct CDR3 sequences, roughly 19% occurring once; the ten biggest clones make up roughly 50%. Sequenced material: PBMCs or a T cell subset sorted from them (not recorded which). These receptors came from an adult woman who had mild COVID-19 (a few samples of this study predate the infection). Cell type and time point are not known.

By share, this clonotype ranks as medium-sized (0.01 to 0.1%). The V gene is TRBV9, the J gene TRBJ1-5; no clear D gene. CDR3 size: 13 residues. Germline assignment: CDR1 SGDLS and CDR2 YYNGEE. The V end lost 2 bases, the J end lost 5 bases, and 8 bases lay between the germline ends. The CDR3 bases are TGTGCCAGCAGCGTCGGGGAGTATCAGCCCCAGCATTTT. Translation gives CASSVGEYQPQHF. Variable domain in full (rest from reference TRBV9 and TRBJ1-5): DSGVTQTPKHLITATGQRVTLRCSPRSGDLSVYWYQQSLDQGLQFLIQYYNGEERAKGNILERFSAQQFPDLHSELNLSSLELGDSALYFCASSVGEYQPQHFGDGTRLSIL.

Many counts were recorded for this clonotype. V and J are TRBV7-9 and TRBJ2-3, with a weak D call TRBD1 (5 bases). The CDR3 consists of 18 residues. The V end was cut by 4 bases, the J end by 0 bases, with 20 bases between. Germline CDR1 SEHNR, CDR2 FQNEAQ (reference sequence). The CDR3 loop is CASSSPLLGPSSTDTQYF. For the CDR3, the DNA is TGTGCCAGCAGCTCACCTTTGTTGGGGCCGAGTAGCACAGATACGCAGTATTTT.

Many counts were recorded for this clonotype. CDR3 coding DNA: TGTGCCAGCAACCTAGCGGGAGAGGGCGGCGAGCAGTACTTC. The encoded protein is CASNLAGEGGEQYF. V is TRBV11-3 and J is TRBJ2-7; 10 positions agree with TRBD2. Germline loops: CDR1 SGHNT, CDR2 YENEEA. Unmatched junction bases numbered 9, after V lost 7 bases and J lost 6 bases. The CDR3 spans 14 residues.

This clonotype was seen many times. The V gene is TRBV6-2 or TRBV6-3, the J gene TRBJ2-7; 9 bases map to TRBD2. In germline, CDR1 is MNHEY, CDR2 SVGEGT. The length of the CDR3 is 15 residues. J was trimmed by 3 bases and V by 8 bases; bases with no gene match: 11. For the CDR3, the DNA is TGTGCCAGCGCTGCACCGGGACTAGCCTACTACGAGCAGTACTTC. Its protein is CASAAPGLAYYEQYF.

This clonotype was seen more than once but under ten times. The chain couples TRBV6-2 or TRBV6-3 to TRBJ2-3; the D is unclear. The CDR3 sequence is 15 residues long. Germline V lookup: CDR1 MNHEY, CDR2 SVGEGT. V was pared by 4 bases and J by 2 bases, with 13 bases between. The DNA for the CDR3 is TGTGCCAGCAGTTCTTCATTTTTCACCACAGATACGCAGTATTTT. Amino acid sequence: CASSSSFFTTDTQYF.

About this clonotype: A much larger clonotype is one base distant, so this may be a read error. The chain employs TRBV12-3 or TRBV12-4 and TRBJ1-5; D is unresolved. The CDR3 sequence is 16 residues long. CDR3 residues: CASSLAQQYSNQPQRF. The CDR3 region has the DNA TGTGCCAGCAGTTTAGCGCAACAGTATAGCAATCAGCCCCAGCGTTTT.

This clonotype occurred many times. The chain couples TRBV9 to TRBJ2-5; the D gene could be TRBD1 or TRBD2 (5 bases each). Germline V gene data show CDR1 as SGDLS and CDR2 as YYNGEE. V gave up 2 bases and J gave up 7 bases, with 15 bases separating them. The CDR3 consists of 14 residues. The CDR3 DNA is TGTGCCAGCAGCGTGGCCGGGGCCATGGGGACCCAGTACTTC. This codes for CASSVAGAMGTQYF.

This clonotype was seen many times. CDR3 DNA: TGCAGCGTTGATTGGGGACTAGCGGGACCCAATGAGCAGTTCTTC. It translates to CSVDWGLAGPNEQFF. The chain joins TRBV29-1 to TRBJ2-1; the match to TRBD2 covers 13 bases. V shed 3 bases and J 6 bases; nucleotides not matched to a gene: 5. CDR1 and CDR2 (germline): SQVTM, ANQGSEA. The CDR3 loop spans 15 amino acids.

This clonotype was recorded many times. The rearrangement joins TRBV14 to TRBJ2-5; 10 bases map to TRBD1. The germline V gene encodes CDR1 SGHDN and CDR2 FVKESK. Trimming removed 1 base from V and 2 bases from J; junction bases left unmatched: 4. This CDR3 comprises 16 residues. CDR3 amino acids: CASSQARTGGQETQYF. CDR3 in DNA: TGTGCCAGCAGCCAAGCCAGGACAGGGGGACAAGAGACCCAGTACTTC.

This clonotype showed up many times. J is TRBJ2-1 and V is TRBV29-1; TRBD2 matches 12 bases. The J segment lost 5 bases and the V segment lost 3 bases, leaving 5 bases of the junction unmatched. Germline V CDR1 and CDR2: SQVTM, ANQGSEA. This CDR3 has 15 amino acids. For the CDR3, the DNA is TGCAGCGTTGATCGGACTAGCGGGACCAACAATGAGCAGTTCTTC. Translated, it gives CSVDRTSGTNNEQFF.

CDR3 region: CAISDLGTFTYEQYF. The DNA of the CDR3 is TGTGCCATCAGTGATCTCGGGACCTTCACCTACGAGCAGTACTTC. The chain is built from TRBV10-3 and TRBJ2-7; D might be TRBD1 or TRBD2, each matching 5 bases. This CDR3 comprises 15 residues. The ends were cut back, 3 bases at V and 2 bases at J, with 14 bases in the middle. Germline-derived CDR1 and CDR2 are ENHRY and SYGVKD.

This clonotype was seen ten or more times. The chain employs TRBV20-1 and TRBJ1-5; 10 bases align to TRBD1. Germline values: CDR1 DFQATT, CDR2 SNEGSKA (reference sequence). The CDR3 runs to 15 residues. The V segment lost 0 bases and the J segment 5 bases; nucleotides outside the gene matches: 4. This chain's CDR3 is CSARDWGTGDQPQHF. DNA for the CDR3: TGCAGTGCTAGAGACTGGGGGACAGGGGATCAGCCCCAGCATTTT.

Ten or more counts support this clonotype. The chain has TRBV7-6 and TRBJ2-3; D gene ambiguous. Germline V lookup: CDR1 SGHVS, CDR2 FNYEAQ. V lost 5 bases to trimming and J lost 2 bases, with 11 bases between them. CDR3 size: 14 residues. The CDR3 region has the DNA TGTGCCAGCAGCGCCCGGGCAGTCACAGATACGCAGTATTTT. Translation gives CASSARAVTDTQYF.

This clonotype was seen many times. The chain carries TRBV5-4 and TRBJ2-1; 8 bases match TRBD2. There are 16 residues in the CDR3. Germline values: CDR1 SGHNT, CDR2 YYREEE (reference sequence). V gave up 2 bases and J gave up 3 bases; unmatched junction bases: 7. The CDR3 nucleotides read TGTGCCAGCAGCTTCCCTGGCCTAGCGGGCTACAATGAGCAGTTCTTC. This codes for CASSFPGLAGYNEQFF.

This clonotype has ten or more counts. The rearrangement links TRBV3-1 to TRBJ2-7, with 7 bases lining up with TRBD2. Germline-derived CDR1 and CDR2 are LGHDT and YNNKEL (reference sequence). The CDR3 totals 18 residues. V lost 4 bases, J lost 2 bases, and 17 bases stayed unmatched. This CDR3 is CASSRDERGYERTYEQYF. The CDR3 DNA reads TGTGCCAGCAGCCGGGACGAGCGGGGATACGAGCGCACCTACGAGCAGTACTTC.

The table lists this clonotype with many counts. The chain links TRBV7-2 to TRBJ2-5, with 9 bases matching TRBD2. The CDR3 totals 19 residues. V trimming: 5 bases; J trimming: 4 bases; junction bases outside the gene matches: 20. CDR1 is SGHTA and CDR2 is FQGNSA in the germline V gene. CDR3 loop: CASSQPGLAGKYGTETQYF. DNA for the CDR3: TGTGCCAGCAGCCAGCCCGGGCTAGCGGGAAAATATGGTACAGAGACCCAGTACTTC.